The text below deals with one T cell receptor (beta chain). Antigen specificity is unknown. Germline V CDR1 and CDR2: LNHDA, SQIVND (reference sequence). The length of the CDR3 is 14 residues. J lost 7 bases, V lost 5 bases, and 10 bases had no gene match. The data were obtained in a study of T cells in narcolepsy. Study-wide results and caveats: Same-patient CSF and blood CD4+ T cell clonotypes included HCRT-specific and TRIB2-specific autoreactive ones. Blood of same and different patients, but not healthy controls, reportedly held recurring autoreactive clonotypes. Autoreactive clone sequences were missing from some blood memory CD4+ repertoires.

Only in-frame clones appear in the TCRdb table, and some are missing; sequencing was by immunoSEQ multiplex PCR. Counted here are about 35,000 clones, around 80% occurring once; the ten biggest clones make up 0.8% to 1.2%. The chain employs TRBV19 and TRBJ2-5; 7 bases are a match to TRBD1. The TCR originated in a human donor in good health. The source material was memory (CD45RA-) CD4+ T cells from blood. The CDR3 DNA reads as TGTGCCAGTAGTGTGTCAGGGGGATTTGGGACCCAGTACTTC. Its translation is CASSVSGGFGTQYF.